Below, 29 T cell receptor beta chains from the same sample are listed, as sequenced in a study of regulatory T cells in long-lasting Graves disease. Arm-PCR of CDR3 regions and iRepertoire HTBI primers were used to build TCR beta libraries. TCRdb recomputed calls from the multiplex PCR reads with MiXCR, one row per CDR3 protein. The data hold 550,000 to 700,000 distinct CDR3 sequences, with about 16% observed a single time. Stated time point: newly diagnosed GD, antithyroid drugs for less than 3 months. TCR sequences were obtained from RNA taken from PBMCs. These same data were also listed under a study on T cells in Graves' hyperthyroidism and ophthalmopathy.

The sample here was peripheral blood mononuclear cells (PBMCs), taken at new diagnosis, from a patient treated with antithyroid drugs. The receptors were gathered from a man between 18 and 35 years old with Graves disease.

This clonotype was picked up a small number of times. The chain recombines TRBV11-2 with TRBJ2-2; D gene uncertain. V lost 0 bases to trimming and J lost 4 bases, with 9 bases between them. This CDR3 region has 15 residues. Germline CDR1 reads SGHAT; CDR2 reads FQNNGV. The chain's CDR3 is CASSLDGWGTGELFF. The CDR3 coding sequence is TGTGCCAGCAGCTTAGATGGCTGGGGCACCGGGGAGCTGTTTTTT.

This clonotype came up many times. The V and J genes are TRBV7-8 and TRBJ2-1; the D is unclear. This CDR3 contains 17 residues. The ends were cut back, 0 bases at V and 0 bases at J, with 12 bases in the middle. CDR1 is SGHVS, CDR2 FQNEAQ, per germline. The CDR3 DNA reads as TGTGCCAGCAGCTTAGCCAAGCGTAAGCACTCCTACAATGAGCAGTTCTTC. This translates into CASSLAKRKHSYNEQFF.

CDR3 region: CATSDLLTGSETQYF. In DNA form, the CDR3 reads TGTGCCACCAGTGATTTATTGACAGGTAGTGAGACCCAGTACTTC. This chain connects TRBV24-1 to TRBJ2-5; the D gene is possibly TRBD1 (6 bases). V was clipped by 1 base and J by 5 bases, with 13 bases between them. The CDR3 totals 15 residues. From germline, CDR1 is KGHDR and CDR2 SFDVKD.

This clonotype was seen at least ten times. This chain connects TRBV13 to TRBJ2-5; 12 bases fit TRBD2. The CDR3 has 14 amino acids. Germline V CDR1 and CDR2: PRHDT, FYEKMQ (reference sequence). After removal of 8 bases from V and 4 bases from J, the junction contained 5 bases not matched to a gene. The CDR3 DNA sequence: TGTGCCAGCGCGACTAGCGGGAGTCTAGAGACCCAGTACTTC. It translates to CASATSGSLETQYF.

There are a few counts of this clonotype. V is TRBV5-1 and J is TRBJ2-7; TRBD2 might be the D (6 bases). The germline V gene encodes CDR1 SGHRS and CDR2 YFSETQ. The CDR3 is 15 residues long. V was shortened by 4 bases and J by 1 base, with 15 bases between the two germline ends. CDR3 sequence: CASSPTSTPSYEQYF. DNA of the CDR3: TGCGCCAGCAGCCCGACTAGTACCCCTTCCTACGAGCAGTACTTC.

This clonotype was observed a handful of times. The V call is TRBV7-8, the J call TRBJ1-4; D unclear. Germline V gene data show CDR1 as SGHVS and CDR2 as FQNEAQ. V lost 5 bases and J 0 bases, leaving 10 bases between the germline ends. This CDR3 is built from 15 residues. CDR3 sequence (DNA): TGTGCCAGCAGCGTATTGGGGTCAACTAATGAAAAACTGTTTTTT. Protein: CASSVLGSTNEKLFF.

This clonotype was seen ten or more times. The V and J genes are TRBV9 and TRBJ2-3, with 7 bases fitting TRBD2. Germline CDR1 reads SGDLS; CDR2 reads YYNGEE. This CDR3 is 16 amino acids long. V lost 4 bases and J lost 4; bases outside the gene matches: 12. In DNA form, the CDR3 reads TGTGCCAGCAGCCCCAGACTAGCCCTAGAGGCAGATACGCAGTATTTT. Encoded protein: CASSPRLALEADTQYF.

This clonotype was recorded at least ten times. The rearrangement links TRBV19 to TRBJ2-6; no reliable D call. Trimming took off 3 bases at V and 0 bases at J, with 15 bases between the two ends. Germline V lookup: CDR1 LNHDA, CDR2 SQIVND (reference sequence). The CDR3 contains 18 residues. As DNA, the CDR3 is TGTGCCAGTAGTATTGCCGCGCCCGGGCGCTCTGGGGCCAACGTCCTGACTTTC. Protein product: CASSIAAPGRSGANVLTF. The variable domain in full, completed from reference TRBV19 and TRBJ2-6, reads DGGITQSPKYLFRKEGQNVTLSCEQNLNHDAMYWYRQDPGQGLRLIYYSQIVNDFQKGDIAEGYSVSREKKESFPLTVTSAQKNPTAFYLCASSIAAPGRSGANVLTFGAGSRLTVL.

This sequence joins TRBV5-1 and TRBJ2-3, with TRBD2 matching 10 bases. Germline lookup yields CDR1 SGHRS and CDR2 YFSETQ. The V and J ends lost 1 base and 2 bases, in that order; junction bases with no gene match: 16. CDR3 length equals 20 residues. The CDR3 is CASSLSLAGATLLYTDTQYF. DNA of the CDR3: TGCGCCAGCAGCTTGTCTCTAGCGGGAGCAACCCTACTTTACACAGATACGCAGTATTTT. Using reference TRBV5-1 and TRBJ2-3 for the parts outside the CDR3, the full variable domain is KAGVTQTPRYLIKTRGQQVTLSCSPISGHRSVSWYQQTPGQGLQFLFEYFSETQRNKGNFPGRFSGRQFSNSRSEMNVSTLELGDSALYLCASSLSLAGATLLYTDTQYFGPGTRLTVL.

This clonotype was observed many times. The V and J genes are TRBV15 and TRBJ2-7, with TRBD1 identical over 10 bases. Unmatched junction bases numbered 4, after V lost 0 bases and J lost 2 bases. This CDR3 spans 16 amino acids. Germline V lookup: CDR1 LNHNV, CDR2 YYDKDF (reference sequence). This CDR3 is CATSRDGTGAAYEQYF. CDR3 sequence (DNA): TGTGCCACCAGCAGAGATGGGACAGGGGCGGCCTACGAGCAGTACTTC.

This clonotype was counted many times. The chain combines TRBV7-9 with TRBJ2-1; D is unresolved. CDR3 length equals 13 residues. Germline values: CDR1 SEHNR, CDR2 FQNEAQ (reference sequence). The ends were cut back, 3 bases at V and 4 bases at J, with 7 bases in the middle. The DNA of the CDR3 is TGTGCCAGCAGCTTGACCTCGTACAATGAGCAGTTCTTC. Its translation is CASSLTSYNEQFF.

This clonotype has more than one count but fewer than ten. The V gene is TRBV18, the J gene TRBJ1-5; D gene uncertain. With 4 bases removed from V and 3 bases from J, the gap between germline ends came to 10 bases. The CDR3 sequence is 14 residues long. Germline CDR1 and CDR2: KGHSH and LQKENI. The CDR3 region has the DNA TGTGCCAGCTCACGGATCCAGTCCAATCAGCCCCAGCATTTT. This codes for CASSRIQSNQPQHF.

This clonotype was observed at least ten times. This chain links TRBV2 with TRBJ1-2; tentative D call: TRBD1 (6 bases). CDR3 length equals 13 residues. V was cut by 7 bases and J by 2 bases, with 11 bases left in between. Germline lookup yields CDR1 SNHLY and CDR2 FYNNEI. CDR3 amino acids: CASTDRQNYGYTF. The CDR3 nucleotides are TGTGCCAGCACAGACAGGCAAAACTATGGCTACACCTTC.

Worth noting for this clonotype: This may stem from a read error, because a much larger clone lies one nucleotide away. The gene calls are TRBV5-1 and TRBJ2-7, with 11 bases matching TRBD1. J was trimmed by 7 bases and V by 0 bases; bases with no gene match: 9. The CDR3 contains 16 residues. CDR1 and CDR2 from the germline V gene are SGHRS and YFSETQ. The CDR3 loop reads CASSLALDRGQNEQYF. CDR3 nucleotide sequence: TGCGCCAGCAGCTTGGCCCTGGACAGGGGGCAGAATGAGCAGTACTTC. The full variable domain, its missing parts supplied by reference TRBV5-1 and TRBJ2-7, is KAGVTQTPRYLIKTRGQQVTLSCSPISGHRSVSWYQQTPGQGLQFLFEYFSETQRNKGNFPGRFSGRQFSNSRSEMNVSTLELGDSALYLCASSLALDRGQNEQYFGPGTRLTVT.

This clonotype was seen only a few times. The V call is TRBV20-1, the J call TRBJ2-7; a weak D match, TRBD2 (6 bases). The germline gives CDR1 DFQATT, CDR2 SNEGSKA (reference sequence). V lost 0 bases, J lost 2 bases, and 14 bases lay in between. The CDR3 is 15 residues long. In nucleotides, the CDR3 is TGCAGTGCTAGAGATCCGGAACTAGCCGCCTACGAGCAGTACTTC. Amino acid sequence: CSARDPELAAYEQYF.

V and J are TRBV30 and TRBJ2-7; D is possibly TRBD1 or TRBD2 (5 bases each). V gave up 4 bases and J gave up 3 bases, with 13 bases separating them. Looked up from germline, CDR1 is GTSNPN and CDR2 is SVGIG (reference sequence). This CDR3 comprises 13 residues. As DNA, the CDR3 is TGTGCCTGGACCGTTGGGACCCTCTACGAGCAGTACTTC. This encodes CAWTVGTLYEQYF.

This chain joins TRBV6-2 or TRBV6-3 and TRBJ2-5; TRBD2 agrees at 7 bases. CDR1 and CDR2 from the germline V gene are MNHEY and SVGEGT. Trimming at V came to 5 bases and at J to 5 bases, leaving 11 bases not matched to a gene. The CDR3 extends over 15 amino acids. CDR3 amino acids: CASSERLGGEETQYF. DNA of the CDR3: TGTGCCAGCAGTGAACGGCTTGGGGGGGAGGAGACCCAGTACTTC.

This clonotype was seen repeatedly, ten times or more. The rearrangement links TRBV10-1 to TRBJ2-2; possible D gene TRBD1, 5 bases. The CDR3 contains 12 residues. Germline CDR1 and CDR2: WNHNN and SYGVQD (reference sequence). V shed 5 bases and J shed 7 bases, with 8 bases lying between them. CDR3 sequence: CASSWGDGELFF. As DNA, the CDR3 is TGCGCCAGCAGTTGGGGCGACGGGGAGCTGTTTTTT.

This chain joins TRBV5-1 and TRBJ2-5, with D perhaps being TRBD1 or TRBD2 (7 bases each). Germline CDR1 and CDR2: SGHRS and YFSETQ. Between the trimmed V and J ends, which lost 4 bases and 5 bases, there was a span of 18 bases. There are 15 residues in the CDR3. In nucleotides, the CDR3 is TGCGCCAGCAGCCTACAGGGGAGGGTCAAGGAGACCCAGTACTTC. As protein: CASSLQGRVKETQYF.

The V gene is TRBV3-1, the J gene TRBJ1-2, with 9 positions matching TRBD1. CDR1 and CDR2 from the germline V gene are LGHDT and YNNKEL (reference sequence). The CDR3 is 14 residues long. V shed 8 bases and J 4 bases; nucleotides not matched to a gene: 8. The CDR3: CASRNRGLVYGYTF. DNA of the CDR3: TGTGCCAGCCGAAACAGGGGGCTAGTCTATGGCTACACCTTC.

The V and J genes are TRBV5-1 and TRBJ2-5, with D tentatively TRBD2 (5 bases). In germline, CDR1 is SGHRS, CDR2 YFSETQ. Trimming removed 1 base at V and 2 bases at J, with 9 bases between. This CDR3 contains 14 residues. CDR3 coding DNA: TGCGCCAGCAGCTTGCAGCGGAGGCAAGAGACCCAGTACTTC. Amino acid sequence: CASSLQRRQETQYF.

V usage is TRBV9 and J usage is TRBJ2-7, with 9 bases lining up with TRBD2. CDR3 length equals 13 residues. The V gene end was trimmed by 4 bases and the J gene end by 7 bases; junction bases not matched to a gene: 6. In germline, CDR1 is SGDLS, CDR2 YYNGEE. Here the CDR3 reads CASSIAGVGEQYF. In DNA, the CDR3 is TGTGCCAGCAGCATAGCGGGAGTAGGGGAGCAGTACTTC.

This clonotype was counted many times. The CDR3, as DNA: TGTGCCAGCAGCTTAGTTCGGATGACAGGGGGCGGGTCCTACGAGCAGTACTTC. Translation: CASSLVRMTGGGSYEQYF. The V call is TRBV13, the J call TRBJ2-7; 10 nucleotides agree with TRBD1. The V and J ends lost 1 base and 1 base, in that order; junction bases with no gene match: 10. The germline V gene has CDR1 PRHDT and CDR2 FYEKMQ (reference sequence). The CDR3 has 18 amino acids.

This clonotype was seen ten or more times. This rearrangement joins TRBV3-1 to TRBJ2-7; the match to TRBD2 covers 7 bases. Germline V gene sequence: CDR1 LGHDT, CDR2 YNNKEL (reference sequence). This CDR3 is 16 amino acids long. Trimming at V came to 6 bases and at J to 5 bases, leaving 16 bases not matched to a gene. CDR3 residues: CASRDRARELLHEQYF. In DNA form, the CDR3 reads TGTGCCAGCAGAGACCGGGCGCGGGAGCTTCTCCACGAGCAGTACTTC.

This clonotype came up many times. The chain employs TRBV18 and TRBJ2-1; the match to TRBD1 covers 10 bases. Germline V gene sequence: CDR1 KGHSH, CDR2 LQKENI. The CDR3 contains 14 residues. The junction had 5 bases not matched to a gene; V was cut back by 6 bases and J by 6 bases. The CDR3 loop reads CASSPGTGVNEQFF. CDR3 DNA sequence: TGTGCCAGCTCTCCCGGGACAGGGGTCAATGAGCAGTTCTTC. The full variable domain, with the rest looked up from reference TRBV18 and TRBJ2-1, is NAGVMQNPRHLVRRRGQEARLRCSPMKGHSHVYWYRQLPEEGLKFMVYLQKENIIDESGMPKERFSAEFPKEGPSILRIQQVVRGDSAAYFCASSPGTGVNEQFFGPGTRLTVL.

V and J are TRBV5-1 and TRBJ1-2; 8 nucleotides agree with TRBD1. The length of the CDR3 is 15 residues. CDR1 and CDR2 (germline): SGHRS, YFSETQ. J lost 0 bases, V lost 4 bases, and 5 bases had no gene match. This chain's CDR3 is CASSENRGANYGYTF. The DNA of the CDR3 is TGCGCCAGCAGCGAGAACAGGGGGGCTAACTATGGCTACACCTTC.

The DNA for the CDR3 is TGCGCCAGCAGCCCGCCCAGGGAAACTAAAGCTTTCTTT. Its translation is CASSPPRETKAFF. The chain is built from TRBV5-1 and TRBJ1-1, with a weak D call TRBD1 (5 bases). This CDR3 contains 13 residues. The germline V and J ends were trimmed by 4 bases and 9 bases, with 16 bases remaining between them. Germline V lookup: CDR1 SGHRS, CDR2 YFSETQ. Combining the CDR3 with reference TRBV5-1 and TRBJ1-1 gives the whole variable domain KAGVTQTPRYLIKTRGQQVTLSCSPISGHRSVSWYQQTPGQGLQFLFEYFSETQRNKGNFPGRFSGRQFSNSRSEMNVSTLELGDSALYLCASSPPRETKAFFGQGTRLTVV.

This clonotype appeared many times. The chain uses TRBV28 and TRBJ2-7; D is tentatively TRBD1 or TRBD2 (6 bases each). Germline lookup yields CDR1 MDHEN and CDR2 SYDVKM. The V and J ends lost 2 bases and 2 bases respectively, with 16 bases between them. The CDR3 length is 16 residues. CDR3 DNA sequence: TGTGCCAGCAGTTTAGGGGGTGAGGGGGGTGCCTACGAGCAGTACTTC. This sequence encodes CASSLGGEGGAYEQYF.

In its sample, this clonotype was seen a few times. V gene TRBV6-1 combines with J gene TRBJ2-7; D is perhaps TRBD1 or TRBD2 (5 bases each). Germline lookup yields CDR1 MNHNS and CDR2 SASEGT. The V and J ends lost 3 bases and 1 base respectively, with 19 bases between them. The CDR3 sequence is 17 residues long. CDR3 amino acids: CASSESETRDVSYEQYF. As DNA, the CDR3 is TGTGCCAGCAGTGAGTCCGAGACCAGGGACGTATCCTACGAGCAGTACTTC.